Listed below are T cell receptor beta chains from one sample, sequenced in a study of control samples from healthy donors and cancer patients. The data were produced by immunoSEQ multiplex PCR, yet TCRdb's version contains in-frame clones alone and is incomplete. The sample records over 100,000 clones, roughly 90% being singletons. Input material: blood. Receptors were obtained from a woman between 50 and 59 years old in good health. Each CDR3 is given with its conserved first and last residue. D genes are given only for firm matches. Only some rows state a clone size, as once, few, many or a class for expanded clones.

abundance	d_gene	len	v_gene	j_gene	CDR3nt	CDR3aa
.	TRBD1	14	TRBV11-1	TRBJ2-7	TGTGCCAGCAGCTTATACAGGGGGCCTTACGAGCAGTACTTC	CASSLYRGPYEQYF
.	.	15	TRBV6-2/TRBV6-3	TRBJ2-5	TGTGCCAGCAGTTACACAGGGACACGTCAAGAGACCCAGTACTTC	CASSYTGTRQETQYF
few	.	14	TRBV25-1	TRBJ1-6	TGTGCCAGCAGTTTACAGGGTTGGAATTCACCCCTCCACTTT	CASSLQGWNSPLHF
.	TRBD1	15	TRBV6-5	TRBJ2-5	TGTGCCAGCAGCCGTGCCGGGACAGGGGCGGAGACCCAGTACTTC	CASSRAGTGAETQYF
.	.	12	TRBV2	TRBJ1-1	TGTGCCAGCAAGGGGCCGATTTGGGAAGCTTTCTTT	CASKGPIWEAFF
.	TRBD2	13	TRBV5-4	TRBJ2-5	TGTGCCAGCGGCGCTAGCGGGGAAGAGACCCAGTACTTC	CASGASGEETQYF
once	.	18	TRBV19	TRBJ2-1	TGTGCCAGTAGCCCCGAGTTCGTCGGGCGGGTCTGGAGAAATGAGCAGTTCTTC	CASSPEFVGRVWRNEQFF
once	.	12	TRBV6-1	TRBJ2-7	TGTGCCAGCAGTGAAGTGGGCGACGAGCAGTACTTC	CASSEVGDEQYF
once	.	13	TRBV19	TRBJ1-6	TGTGCCAGTATGGCCTCCTATAATTCACCCCTCCACTTT	CASMASYNSPLHF
.	.	14	TRBV6-5	TRBJ1-2	TGTGCCAGCAGTTACGGGGTGGAAAACTATGGCTACACCTTC	CASSYGVENYGYTF
.	TRBD1	15	TRBV5-4	TRBJ1-1	TGTGCCAGCAGCTCCCGGGACAGGGATCGCGCTGAAGCTTTCTTT	CASSSRDRDRAEAFF
.	TRBD1	15	TRBV7-8	TRBJ1-2	TGTGCCAGCAGCTCCCGGGACAGCGGAATCTATGGCTACACCTTC	CASSSRDSGIYGYTF
few	.	14	TRBV7-9	TRBJ2-6	TGTGCCAGCGGTGACGCAGGGGGGGCCAACGTCCTGACTTTC	CASGDAGGANVLTF
many	TRBD2	14	TRBV9	TRBJ2-1	TGTGCCAGCAGCCCCGGGACTAGCGCCGATGAGCAGTTCTTC	CASSPGTSADEQFF
.	TRBD1	15	TRBV30	TRBJ1-1	TGTGCCTGGAGTGGAAGGGGGCGTGGGGGCACTGAAGCTTTCTTT	CAWSGRGRGGTEAFF
.	.	13	TRBV6-5	TRBJ1-1	TGTGCCAGCAGCCTCCGAACTGTCACTGAAGCTTTCTTT	CASSLRTVTEAFF
.	.	17	TRBV3-1/TRBV3-2	TRBJ2-3	TGTACCAGCAGCCAATATCTTTGGGGGGGCCTGTCAGATACGCAGTATTTT	CTSSQYLWGGLSDTQYF